This T cell receptor (beta chain) was retrieved from a study of cytomegalovirus exposure and HLA in healthy donors. Study-level results: In vitro checks showed that a few CMV-associated chains really do target CMV antigens. Rarity marked most TCR sequences, yet some public TCRs occurred in many donors. Reported performance of the classifier showed diagnosis of cytomegalovirus status with high specificity and sensitivity.

Only in-frame clones appear in the TCRdb table, and some are missing; sequencing was by immunoSEQ multiplex PCR. This sample has about 200,000 clones, with roughly 84% found just once. The V segment lost 3 bases and the J segment 0 bases; nucleotides outside the gene matches: 3. The CDR3 sequence is 14 residues long. In germline, CDR1 is SGHRS, CDR2 YFSETQ. The approximately 120-subject validation cohort, separate from the roughly 700-subject first cohort, included the donors. Regarding this clone: Its antigen is currently unknown. At the DNA level, this CDR3 is encoded by other sequences in the same sample as well.

The sequence came from a woman aged 18-29 years in good health and CMV-seropositive. The chain links TRBV5-1 to TRBJ2-7; 7 bases agree with TRBD1. The sample taken for sequencing was PBMCs. CDR3 nucleotides: TGCGCCAGCAGCTCCGGGACAGACTCCTACGAGCAGTACTTC. It encodes CASSSGTDSYEQYF. The entire variable domain, with the rest obtained from reference TRBV5-1 and TRBJ2-7, is as follows: KAGVTQTPRYLIKTRGQQVTLSCSPISGHRSVSWYQQTPGQGLQFLFEYFSETQRNKGNFPGRFSGRQFSNSRSEMNVSTLELGDSALYLCASSSGTDSYEQYFGPGTRLTVT.